The sequence of this T cell receptor beta chain was determined in a study of beta chain features in type 1 diabetes. In the study overall: The patients were much like the healthy donors in age, gender and cell yields. General observations from the study: Any role of HLA type in TCRB rearrangement remained unresolved here.

One heparinised blood draw, averaging roughly 120 mL, came from each donor. Note on this clone: What it binds is unknown.

Isolated RNA was reverse transcribed in full, so expressed TCRB transcripts were sequenced. The protocol was immunoSEQ multiplex PCR, while the TCRdb copy is restricted to in-frame clones and leaves out a portion. The repertoire holds 150,000 to 190,000 clones, around 10% seen once, with around 2.1% in the top ten. The CDR3 consists of 14 residues. Germline CDR1 reads SQVTM; CDR2 reads ANQGSEA. The clonotype comes from a man aged 18 to 29 in good health. Sample: central memory CD4+ T cells from blood. This chain links TRBV29-1 with TRBJ2-5; 7 bases are a match to TRBD1. TRBJ2-7 matches the DNA end more closely, so the J call is doubtful. DNA of the CDR3: TGCAGCGTAGCTAGGGACAGAGTCTCCTACGAGCAGTACTTC. Encoded protein: CSVARDRVSYEQYF.